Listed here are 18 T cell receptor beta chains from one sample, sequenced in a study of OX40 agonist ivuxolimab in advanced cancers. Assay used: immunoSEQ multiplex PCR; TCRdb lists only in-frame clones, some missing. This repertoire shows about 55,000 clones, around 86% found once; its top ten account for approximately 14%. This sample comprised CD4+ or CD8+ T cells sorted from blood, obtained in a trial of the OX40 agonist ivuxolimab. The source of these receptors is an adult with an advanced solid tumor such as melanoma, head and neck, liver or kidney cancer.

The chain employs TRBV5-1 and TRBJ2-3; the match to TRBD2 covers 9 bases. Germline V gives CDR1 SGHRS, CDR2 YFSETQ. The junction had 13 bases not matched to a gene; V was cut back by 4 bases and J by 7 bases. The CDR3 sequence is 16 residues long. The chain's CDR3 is CASSPGTSLSGHTQYF. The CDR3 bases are TGCGCCAGCAGCCCCGGGACTAGCCTCTCAGGGCATACGCAGTATTTT.

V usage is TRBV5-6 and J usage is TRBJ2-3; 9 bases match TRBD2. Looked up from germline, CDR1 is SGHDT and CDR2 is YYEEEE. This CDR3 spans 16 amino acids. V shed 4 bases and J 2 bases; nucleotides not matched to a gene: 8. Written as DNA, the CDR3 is TGTGCCAGCAGCCCAATCCGGACTAGCGCCACAGATACGCAGTATTTT. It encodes CASSPIRTSATDTQYF.

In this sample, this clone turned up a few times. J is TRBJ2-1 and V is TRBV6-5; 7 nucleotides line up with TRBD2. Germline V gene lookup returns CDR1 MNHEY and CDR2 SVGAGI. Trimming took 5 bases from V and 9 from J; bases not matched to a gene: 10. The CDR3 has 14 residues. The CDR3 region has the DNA TGTGCCAGCAGTACCGGGACTAAGGTCGTTGAGCAGTTCTTC. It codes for CASSTGTKVVEQFF.

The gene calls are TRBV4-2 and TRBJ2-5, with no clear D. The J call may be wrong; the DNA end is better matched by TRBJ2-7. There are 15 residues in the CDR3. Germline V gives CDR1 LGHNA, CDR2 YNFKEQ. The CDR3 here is CASSQYWSPSYEQYF. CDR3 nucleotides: TGTGCCAGCAGCCAATATTGGAGTCCCTCCTACGAGCAGTACTTC.

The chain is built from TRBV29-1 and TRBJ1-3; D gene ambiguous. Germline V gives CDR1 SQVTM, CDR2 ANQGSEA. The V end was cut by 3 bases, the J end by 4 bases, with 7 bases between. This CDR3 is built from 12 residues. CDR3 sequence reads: CSVEAPGNTIYF. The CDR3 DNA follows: TGCAGCGTTGAGGCCCCGGGAAACACCATATATTTT.

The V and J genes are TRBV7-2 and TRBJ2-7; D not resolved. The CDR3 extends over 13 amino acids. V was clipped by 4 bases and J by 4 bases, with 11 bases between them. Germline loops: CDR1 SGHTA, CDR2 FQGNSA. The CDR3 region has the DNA TGTGCCAGCAGCTCGAACGCGAGGTACGAGCAGTACTTC. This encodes CASSSNARYEQYF.

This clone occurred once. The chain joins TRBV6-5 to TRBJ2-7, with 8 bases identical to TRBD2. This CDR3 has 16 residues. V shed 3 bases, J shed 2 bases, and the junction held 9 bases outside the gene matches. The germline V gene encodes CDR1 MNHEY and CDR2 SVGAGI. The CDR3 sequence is CASSYRSVAGTYEQYF. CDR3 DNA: TGTGCCAGCAGTTATAGGTCGGTAGCGGGAACCTACGAGCAGTACTTC.

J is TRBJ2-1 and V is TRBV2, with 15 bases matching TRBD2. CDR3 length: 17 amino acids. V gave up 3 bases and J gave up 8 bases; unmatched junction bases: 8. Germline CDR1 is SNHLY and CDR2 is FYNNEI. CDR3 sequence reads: CASSDPGLAGGGHEQFF. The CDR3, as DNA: TGTGCCAGCAGTGATCCGGGACTAGCGGGAGGAGGACATGAGCAGTTCTTC.

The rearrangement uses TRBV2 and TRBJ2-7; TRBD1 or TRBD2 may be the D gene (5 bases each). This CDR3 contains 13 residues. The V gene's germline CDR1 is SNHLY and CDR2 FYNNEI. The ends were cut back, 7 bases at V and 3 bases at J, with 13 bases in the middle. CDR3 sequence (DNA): TGTGCCAGCACTCGGGGACCTAGCTACGAGCAGTACTTC. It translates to CASTRGPSYEQYF.

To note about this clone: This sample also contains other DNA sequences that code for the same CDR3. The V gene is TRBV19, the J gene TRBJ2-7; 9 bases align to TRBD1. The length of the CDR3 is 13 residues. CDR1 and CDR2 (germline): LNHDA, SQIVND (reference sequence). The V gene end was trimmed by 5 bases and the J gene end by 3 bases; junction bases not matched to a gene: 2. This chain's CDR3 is CASSVTGGYEQYF. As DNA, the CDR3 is TGTGCCAGTAGTGTGACAGGGGGCTACGAGCAGTACTTC.

CDR3 in amino acids: CASRRDRGGNSPLHF. CDR3 in DNA: TGTGCCAGCAGAAGAGACAGGGGAGGAAATTCACCCCTCCACTTT. This chain joins TRBV7-6 and TRBJ1-6, with 8 bases lining up with TRBD1. Trimming at V came to 6 bases and at J to 7 bases, leaving 8 bases not matched to a gene. Germline-derived CDR1 and CDR2 are SGHVS and FNYEAQ. This CDR3 spans 15 amino acids.

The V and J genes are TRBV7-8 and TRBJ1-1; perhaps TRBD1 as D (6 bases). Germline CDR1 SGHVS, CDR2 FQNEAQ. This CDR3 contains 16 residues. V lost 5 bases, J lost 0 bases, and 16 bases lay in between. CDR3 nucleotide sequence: TGTGCCAGCAGCACACGGGACAATAGGGTGAACACTGAAGCTTTCTTT. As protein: CASSTRDNRVNTEAFF.

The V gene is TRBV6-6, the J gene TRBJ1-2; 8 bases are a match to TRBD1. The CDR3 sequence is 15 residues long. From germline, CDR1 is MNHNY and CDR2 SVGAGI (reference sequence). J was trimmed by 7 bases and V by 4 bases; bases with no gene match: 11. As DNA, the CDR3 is TGTGCCAGCAGTTTCAACCGGGACAGGCAAATTGGCTACACCTTC. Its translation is CASSFNRDRQIGYTF.

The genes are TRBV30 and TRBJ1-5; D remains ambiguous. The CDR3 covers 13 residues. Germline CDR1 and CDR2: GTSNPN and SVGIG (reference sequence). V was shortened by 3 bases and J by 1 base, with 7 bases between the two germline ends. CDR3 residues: CAWSPSSNQPQHF. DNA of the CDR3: TGTGCCTGGAGCCCCAGCAGCAATCAGCCCCAGCATTTT.

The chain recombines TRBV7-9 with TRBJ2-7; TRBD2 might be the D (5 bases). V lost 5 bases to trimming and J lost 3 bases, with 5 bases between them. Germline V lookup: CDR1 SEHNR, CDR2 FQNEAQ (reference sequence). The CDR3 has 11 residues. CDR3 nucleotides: TGTGCCAGCAGCCGGGACTACGAGCAGTACTTC. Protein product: CASSRDYEQYF.

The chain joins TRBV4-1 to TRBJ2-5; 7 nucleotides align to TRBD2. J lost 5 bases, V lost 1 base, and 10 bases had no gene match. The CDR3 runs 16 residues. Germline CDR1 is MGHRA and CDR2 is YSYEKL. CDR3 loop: CASSQGVAGGRETQYF. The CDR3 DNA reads TGCGCCAGCAGCCAAGGAGTAGCGGGTGGGCGGGAGACCCAGTACTTC.

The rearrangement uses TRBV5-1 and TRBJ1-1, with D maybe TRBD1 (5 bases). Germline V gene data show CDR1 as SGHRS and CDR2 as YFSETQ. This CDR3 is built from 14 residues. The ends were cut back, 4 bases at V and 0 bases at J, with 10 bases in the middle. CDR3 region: CASSRGTLNTEAFF. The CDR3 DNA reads TGCGCCAGCAGCCGAGGGACGTTGAACACTGAAGCTTTCTTT. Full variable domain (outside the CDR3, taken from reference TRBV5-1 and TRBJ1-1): KAGVTQTPRYLIKTRGQQVTLSCSPISGHRSVSWYQQTPGQGLQFLFEYFSETQRNKGNFPGRFSGRQFSNSRSEMNVSTLELGDSALYLCASSRGTLNTEAFFGQGTRLTVV.

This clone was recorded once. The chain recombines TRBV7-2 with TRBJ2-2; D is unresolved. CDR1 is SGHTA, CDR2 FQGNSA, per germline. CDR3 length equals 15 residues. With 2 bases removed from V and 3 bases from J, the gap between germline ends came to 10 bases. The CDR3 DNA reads TGTGCCAGCAGCTTATATTCCAGGTACACCGGGGAGCTGTTTTTT. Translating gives CASSLYSRYTGELFF.